Below are 10 T cell receptor beta chains sequenced from a single sample in a study of cytomegalovirus exposure and HLA in healthy donors (dated by TCRdb to about 2017). Library method: the immunoSEQ multiplex PCR assay. A mixture of 60 forward primers for TCR Vbeta segments and 13 reverse primers for TCR Jbeta segments was used in the multiplex PCR. Entries here come from immuneACCESS through TCRdb and include only in-frame sequences with V and J called. Some clones fail to appear in such tables; in the studies checked, an unresolved V gene covers under half of the shortfall, and the cause of the remainder is unknown. This sample gives 150,000 or so clones in total; more than 70% of them show up just once. The ten largest clones capture around 8.3% of the sample. The sequenced sample was PBMCs. These receptor sequences come from a woman in her thirties or forties in good health and CMV-seropositive.

The chain uses TRBV30 and TRBJ2-7; 9 nucleotides agree with TRBD2. The V segment lost 2 bases and the J segment 6 bases; nucleotides outside the gene matches: 2. CDR3 length: 12 residues. Germline-derived CDR1 and CDR2 are GTSNPN and SVGIG (reference sequence). CDR3 coding DNA: TGTGCCTGGAGTCAAGCGGGAGGCGAGCAGTACTTC. Its translation is CAWSQAGGEQYF.

The CDR3 bases are TGTGCCAGCAGTCCCGACCCCATAGCAGGGGGCCCCTATGGCTACACCTTC. It encodes CASSPDPIAGGPYGYTF. V is TRBV28 and J is TRBJ1-2; 8 nucleotides agree with TRBD1. The V segment lost 5 bases and the J segment 4 bases; nucleotides outside the gene matches: 15. This CDR3 contains 17 residues. Germline CDR1 reads MDHEN; CDR2 reads SYDVKM.

CDR3 sequence: CASSSSGQGNQPQHF. The DNA of the CDR3 is TGTGCCAGCAGCTCGTCCGGACAGGGGAATCAGCCCCAGCATTTT. The genes are TRBV7-9 and TRBJ1-5; the match to TRBD1 covers 9 bases. The junction had 5 bases not matched to a gene; V was cut back by 4 bases and J by 4 bases. Germline V lookup: CDR1 SEHNR, CDR2 FQNEAQ (reference sequence). The CDR3 covers 15 residues. The whole variable domain, filled in from reference TRBV7-9 and TRBJ1-5, reads DTGVSQNPRHKITKRGQNVTFRCDPISEHNRLYWYRQTLGQGPEFLTYFQNEAQLEKSRLLSDRFSAERPKGSFSTLEIQRTEQGDSAMYLCASSSSGQGNQPQHFGDGTRLSIL.

The J gene is TRBJ2-5, the V gene TRBV28; 9 positions agree with TRBD1. The J call may be mistaken, given a closer DNA end match to TRBJ2-7. CDR3 size: 14 residues. The V gene's germline CDR1 is MDHEN and CDR2 SYDVKM. The CDR3, as DNA: TGTGCCAGCAGTCCCGGGACAGGGTACTACGAGCAGTACTTC. Translating gives CASSPGTGYYEQYF.

In this sample, this clone turned up a few times. CDR3 in DNA: TGTGCCAGCAGCCCTTACAGGGGGTGGGCTGGAAACACCATATATTTT. This encodes CASSPYRGWAGNTIYF. This chain joins TRBV7-2 and TRBJ1-3; 8 bases are a match to TRBD1. This CDR3 is 16 amino acids long. V was pared by 5 bases and J by 2 bases, with 8 bases of the junction left unmatched. The germline gives CDR1 SGHTA, CDR2 FQGNSA.

The J gene is TRBJ2-1, the V gene TRBV7-9; D remains unclear. V lost 3 bases and J 0 bases, leaving 6 bases between the germline ends. This CDR3 has 14 amino acids. CDR1 SEHNR and CDR2 FQNEAQ come from the germline V gene (reference sequence). CDR3 DNA: TGTGCCAGCAGCTTCGTCCTCTCCTACAATGAGCAGTTCTTC. Translation gives CASSFVLSYNEQFF.

The V gene is TRBV10-3, the J gene TRBJ1-4, with D possibly being TRBD1 (5 bases). Germline CDR1 is ENHRY and CDR2 is SYGVKD. CDR3 length equals 12 residues. This CDR3 reads CAVGVLNEKLFF. The CDR3 nucleotides read TGTGCGGTAGGGGTACTAAATGAAAAACTGTTTTTT.

Regarding this clone: The junction shows a germline mismatch at one end, possibly a read error. The rearrangement links TRBV7-8 to TRBJ2-1; D may be TRBD2 (6 bases). The germline CDR1 and CDR2 sequences are SGHVS and FQNEAQ. The CDR3 spans 16 residues. CDR3 coding DNA: TGTGCCAGCAGATTAGGGTTTGGCGGGAAATACAATGAGCAGTTCTTC. Translating it yields CASRLGFGGKYNEQFF.

The chain links TRBV30 to TRBJ2-1, with TRBD2 matching over 11 bases. This CDR3 has 17 residues. Trimming at V came to 2 bases and at J to 0 bases, leaving 6 bases not matched to a gene. Germline loops: CDR1 GTSNPN, CDR2 SVGIG (reference sequence). CDR3 nucleotides: TGTGCCTGGAGTACACGAACTAGCGGGAGCTCCTACAATGAGCAGTTCTTC. Translating it yields CAWSTRTSGSSYNEQFF.

In its sample, this clone was seen a few times. This sequence joins TRBV7-6 and TRBJ2-3; D is uncertain. The CDR3 totals 14 residues. The V and J ends lost 5 bases and 5 bases respectively, with 14 bases between them. Germline V CDR1 and CDR2: SGHVS, FNYEAQ. The CDR3 protein is CASSQAMAIDTQYF. As DNA, the CDR3 is TGTGCCAGCAGCCAAGCGATGGCGATAGATACGCAGTATTTT.